These 32 T cell receptor beta chains share one sample of origin, sequenced in a study of CD8 T cells in Susac syndrome. It was with random hexamers that roughly 0.45 to 1 ug RNA was reverse transcribed. One entry per CDR3 protein results from TCRdb running MiXCR on the immunoSEQ multiplex PCR reads. Here the sample spans approximately 74,000 distinct CDR3 sequences, 90% to 95% being singletons. What was sequenced was CD8+ T cells from PBMCs. These receptors all come from a human donor with Susac syndrome.

J is TRBJ2-3 and V is TRBV28; D is possibly TRBD2 (5 bases). V dropped 2 bases and J dropped 2 bases, with 11 bases sitting between them. This CDR3 spans 15 amino acids. The V gene's germline CDR1 is MDHEN and CDR2 SYDVKM. The CDR3 sequence is CASSLRRSDTDTQYF. The CDR3 DNA reads as TGTGCCAGCAGTTTAAGGCGTAGCGACACAGATACGCAGTATTTT.

This chain connects TRBV12-3 or TRBV12-4 to TRBJ2-3, with TRBD2 identical over 14 bases. V was pared by 3 bases and J by 5 bases, with 1 base of the junction left unmatched. The CDR3 is 15 amino acids. CDR3 in amino acids: CASSLGLAGEDTQYF. The DNA for the CDR3 is TGTGCCAGCAGTTTGGGACTAGCGGGGGAAGATACGCAGTATTTT.

This clonotype was observed once. The chain combines TRBV6-6 with TRBJ1-4; maybe TRBD1 (5 bases). CDR1 is MNHNY and CDR2 is SVGAGI in the germline V gene (reference sequence). Trimming shortened V by 6 bases and J by 4 bases, and 18 bases separated the two germline ends. CDR3 length: 16 residues. CDR3 DNA: TGTGCCAGCAGCACCGGGACGGTGGGTGATAATGAAAAACTGTTTTTT. Translating it yields CASSTGTVGDNEKLFF.

The chain's CDR3 is CASSLGTEISYEQYF. The CDR3 nucleotides read TGCGCCAGCAGCCTCGGGACCGAGATCTCCTACGAGCAGTACTTC. The chain joins TRBV4-3 to TRBJ2-7, with D possibly called TRBD1 or TRBD2 (5 bases each). The CDR3 loop spans 15 amino acids. Germline lookup yields CDR1 LGHNA and CDR2 YSLEER. V gave up 4 bases and J gave up 0 bases, with 13 bases separating them.

This clonotype is termed medium-sized. The V gene is TRBV6-6, the J gene TRBJ1-3; D unclear. Germline V gives CDR1 MNHNY, CDR2 SVGAGI (reference sequence). The CDR3 consists of 14 residues. With 2 bases removed from V and 0 bases from J, the gap between germline ends came to 5 bases. CDR3 nucleotide sequence: TGTGCCAGCAGTTACCAAGGCTCTGGAAACACCATATATTTT. The encoded protein is CASSYQGSGNTIYF.

V gene TRBV28 combines with J gene TRBJ2-6; D might be TRBD1 (6 bases). V lost 6 bases to trimming and J lost 2 bases, with 14 bases between them. The germline CDR1 and CDR2 sequences are MDHEN and SYDVKM. The CDR3 is 16 residues long. CDR3 bases: TGTGCCAGCAGCTTTAGCAGGGGAGCTGGGGCCAACGTCCTGACTTTC. Protein product: CASSFSRGAGANVLTF.

V usage is TRBV20-1 and J usage is TRBJ1-1; the D gene is possibly TRBD1 (6 bases). V lost 0 bases to trimming and J lost 3 bases, with 17 bases between them. Germline V gene sequence: CDR1 DFQATT, CDR2 SNEGSKA (reference sequence). The CDR3 contains 16 residues. The CDR3 loop is CSARDLGVDSYTEAFF. CDR3 bases: TGCAGTGCTAGAGACCTTGGGGTGGACAGTTACACTGAAGCTTTCTTT.

The V and J genes are TRBV27 and TRBJ2-7; the D is unclear. This CDR3 is built from 12 residues. The germline gives CDR1 MNHEY, CDR2 SMNVEV (reference sequence). V lost 6 bases to trimming and J lost 2 bases, with 8 bases between them. This chain's CDR3 is CASRGRPYEQYF. The CDR3 DNA reads TGTGCCAGCAGGGGCAGGCCCTACGAGCAGTACTTC.

The V gene is TRBV6-4, the J gene TRBJ2-1, with 13 bases that match TRBD2. With 4 bases clipped from V and 6 bases from J, the junction kept 0 bases outside the gene matches. The CDR3 length is 14 residues. CDR1 MRHNA and CDR2 SNTAGT come from the germline V gene. DNA of the CDR3: TGTGCCAGCAGTGGACTAGCGGGAGGCAATGAGCAGTTCTTC. Encoded protein: CASSGLAGGNEQFF.

The chain links TRBV6-2 or TRBV6-3 to TRBJ2-7, with 7 nucleotides matching TRBD1. V dropped 6 bases and J dropped 7; count of bases not matched to a gene: 9. The CDR3 totals 13 residues. The germline V gene encodes CDR1 MNHEY and CDR2 SVGEGT. The chain's CDR3 is CASSLRGQAEQYF. In DNA, the CDR3 is TGTGCCAGCAGCCTTCGAGGACAGGCTGAGCAGTACTTC.

This clonotype was seen a single time. The chain carries TRBV12-5 and TRBJ1-1, with no clear D. This CDR3 comprises 12 residues. The germline V and J ends were trimmed by 1 base and 5 bases, with 5 bases remaining between them. Germline CDR1 is LGHNT and CDR2 is FRNRAP. This chain's CDR3 is CASGLEETEAFF. The CDR3 DNA sequence: TGTGCTAGTGGTTTGGAAGAGACTGAAGCTTTCTTT.

This clonotype was detected once. The chain uses TRBV6-5 and TRBJ2-5, with a possible D match to TRBD1 (5 bases). V was pared by 5 bases and J by 2 bases, with 12 bases between. The germline V gene encodes CDR1 MNHEY and CDR2 SVGAGI. The CDR3 totals 14 residues. CDR3 protein: CASSIQGGQETQYF. The CDR3 DNA sequence: TGTGCCAGCAGTATCCAGGGTGGGCAAGAGACCCAGTACTTC.

CDR3 coding DNA: TGTGCCAGCAGTTTATTGGGTTCGACCTACAATGAGCAGTTCTTC. Translated: CASSLLGSTYNEQFF. This chain links TRBV27 with TRBJ2-1; D is undetermined. V was pared by 1 base and J by 2 bases, with 9 bases between. The CDR3 length is 15 residues. Germline loops: CDR1 MNHEY, CDR2 SMNVEV (reference sequence).

V and J are TRBV13 and TRBJ2-5, with D possibly being TRBD1 or TRBD2 (6 bases each). Germline CDR1 and CDR2: PRHDT and FYEKMQ (reference sequence). With 6 bases removed from V and 4 bases from J, the gap between germline ends came to 21 bases. The CDR3 is made up of 16 amino acids. The CDR3 loop is CASRKRSGAPAETQYF. The DNA for the CDR3 is TGTGCCAGCAGAAAAAGATCGGGGGCCCCGGCAGAGACCCAGTACTTC.

V is TRBV9 and J is TRBJ1-2; D is perhaps TRBD1 (5 bases). Germline-derived CDR1 and CDR2 are SGDLS and YYNGEE. V dropped 0 bases and J dropped 5 bases, with 8 bases sitting between them. There are 13 residues in the CDR3. CDR3 sequence: CASSVGGDYGYTF. CDR3 sequence (DNA): TGTGCCAGCAGCGTAGGGGGGGATTATGGCTACACCTTC.

V gene TRBV30 combines with J gene TRBJ2-7, with a weak D call TRBD2 (5 bases). Trimming pared 4 bases from V and 2 bases from J, leaving 6 bases between. CDR1 and CDR2 from the germline V gene are GTSNPN and SVGIG (reference sequence). This CDR3 comprises 11 residues. CDR3 bases: TGTGCCTGGACGGGGACCTACGAGCAGTACTTC. Amino acids: CAWTGTYEQYF.

The rearrangement links TRBV6-5 to TRBJ1-2; 9 bases fit TRBD1. J gave up 5 bases and V 6 bases, and 7 bases lay outside the gene matches. CDR3 length: 14 residues. Germline V lookup: CDR1 MNHEY, CDR2 SVGAGI. The CDR3 sequence: CASRVQGAGYGYTF. The CDR3 nucleotides read TGTGCCAGCAGGGTACAGGGGGCTGGGTATGGCTACACCTTC.

The chain carries TRBV11-2 and TRBJ2-1; D might be TRBD1 or TRBD2, each matching 5 bases. The CDR3 is 12 residues long. Germline CDR1 is SGHAT and CDR2 is FQNNGV. V lost 4 bases, J lost 7 bases, and 8 bases lay in between. CDR3 in amino acids: CASSWGGNEQFF. The DNA of the CDR3 is TGTGCCAGCAGCTGGGGCGGGAATGAGCAGTTCTTC.

The rearrangement joins TRBV30 to TRBJ2-7; the D is unclear. The CDR3 has 13 residues. Germline CDR1 is GTSNPN and CDR2 is SVGIG (reference sequence). Trimming took off 3 bases at V and 3 bases at J, with 12 bases between the two ends. The CDR3 DNA is TGTGCCTGGAGATCTCAACGGCGCTACGAGCAGTACTTC. Translated: CAWRSQRRYEQYF. Filled out from reference TRBV30 and TRBJ2-7, the complete variable domain reads SQTIHQWPATLVQPVGSPLSLECTVEGTSNPNLYWYRQAAGRGLQLLFYSVGIGQISSEVPQNLSASRPQDRQFILSSKKLLLSDSGFYLCAWRSQRRYEQYFGPGTRLTVT.

The chain recombines TRBV27 with TRBJ2-2; D is undetermined. From germline, CDR1 is MNHEY and CDR2 SMNVEV (reference sequence). The CDR3 runs 11 residues. V was clipped by 6 bases and J by 7 bases, with 6 bases between them. The CDR3 region has the DNA TGTGCCAGCAGCAGTTACGGGGAGCTGTTTTTT. This encodes CASSSYGELFF.

V gene TRBV5-1 combines with J gene TRBJ2-5; D unclear. Germline CDR1 and CDR2: SGHRS and YFSETQ. V lost 2 bases, J lost 6 bases, and 5 bases lay in between. The CDR3 runs to 11 residues. CDR3 nucleotides: TGCGCCAGCAGCTTTGGAAAGACCCAGTACTTC. Residues: CASSFGKTQYF. The full variable domain, completed using reference TRBV5-1 and TRBJ2-5, is KAGVTQTPRYLIKTRGQQVTLSCSPISGHRSVSWYQQTPGQGLQFLFEYFSETQRNKGNFPGRFSGRQFSNSRSEMNVSTLELGDSALYLCASSFGKTQYFGPGTRLLVL.

The J gene is TRBJ2-6, the V gene TRBV6-4, with D possibly being TRBD1 (5 bases). The CDR3 is 18 amino acids. Germline V gene data show CDR1 as MRHNA and CDR2 as SNTAGT. With 0 bases removed from V and 0 bases from J, the gap between germline ends came to 12 bases. CDR3 sequence reads: CASSDSDAGPSGANVLTF. The CDR3 DNA reads as TGTGCCAGCAGTGACTCTGACGCAGGGCCCTCTGGGGCCAACGTCCTGACTTTC.

The gene calls are TRBV27 and TRBJ1-1; 8 positions match TRBD1. CDR1 and CDR2 from the germline V gene are MNHEY and SMNVEV (reference sequence). The CDR3 length is 18 residues. The V segment lost 0 bases and the J segment 4 bases; nucleotides outside the gene matches: 13. CDR3 region: CASSLSRTGKSLFTEAFF. CDR3 coding DNA: TGTGCCAGCAGTTTATCCCGGACAGGGAAAAGTCTGTTCACTGAAGCTTTCTTT.

V is TRBV24-1 and J is TRBJ2-5; D call uncertain. V lost 9 bases, J lost 7 bases, and 14 bases lay in between. Germline CDR1 KGHDR, CDR2 SFDVKD. The CDR3 runs 12 residues. For the CDR3, the DNA is TGTGCCACCTCGGCCCAGAGAGGGACCCAGTACTTC. This translates into CATSAQRGTQYF.

This chain connects TRBV19 to TRBJ1-2; D remains ambiguous. The CDR3 is 14 amino acids. The V gene's germline CDR1 is LNHDA and CDR2 SQIVND (reference sequence). The ends were cut back, 7 bases at V and 4 bases at J, with 16 bases in the middle. The CDR3 DNA follows: TGTGCCAGTAACCGGGTAGAAAACTCCTATGGCTACACCTTC. This encodes CASNRVENSYGYTF.

V usage is TRBV6-5 and J usage is TRBJ2-6, with TRBD1 identical over 11 bases. Unmatched junction bases numbered 12, after V lost 5 bases and J lost 0 bases. Germline V CDR1 and CDR2: MNHEY, SVGAGI. This CDR3 contains 20 residues. The CDR3 sequence: CASSHPVHGTGGSGANVLTF. The CDR3 nucleotides read TGTGCCAGCAGTCACCCAGTCCACGGGACAGGGGGCTCTGGGGCCAACGTCCTGACTTTC.

This chain links TRBV27 with TRBJ2-1, with 10 bases fitting TRBD1. J was trimmed by 8 bases and V by 2 bases; bases with no gene match: 9. Germline-derived CDR1 and CDR2 are MNHEY and SMNVEV (reference sequence). The CDR3 sequence is 16 residues long. The CDR3 coding sequence is TGTGCCAGCAGTTTAACCCCGGGACAGGGGATTTATGAGCAGTTCTTC. Translated: CASSLTPGQGIYEQFF.

The V gene is TRBV5-4, the J gene TRBJ2-7; D is uncertain. V dropped 0 bases and J dropped 2 bases, with 12 bases sitting between them. Germline-derived CDR1 and CDR2 are SGHNT and YYREEE (reference sequence). The CDR3 is 15 residues long. The CDR3 region has the DNA TGTGCCAGCAGCTTGGGGCCAGAGATAGCCTACGAGCAGTACTTC. Protein sequence: CASSLGPEIAYEQYF.

Worth noting for this clonotype: A read error may account for a junction end that differs from germline. V and J are TRBV5-4 and TRBJ2-2, with D tentatively TRBD1 or TRBD2 (5 bases each). Germline V gene lookup returns CDR1 SGHNT and CDR2 YYREEE (reference sequence). The CDR3 sequence is 15 residues long. The chain's CDR3 is CASSLFSINTGDLFF. CDR3 in DNA: TGTGCCAGCAGCTTGTTTAGTATAAACACCGGGGACCTGTTTTTT.

V is TRBV7-9 and J is TRBJ2-5; D is possibly TRBD2 (5 bases). Germline V gene sequence: CDR1 SEHNR, CDR2 FQNEAQ (reference sequence). The germline V and J ends were trimmed by 4 bases and 5 bases, with 11 bases remaining between them. This CDR3 is 13 amino acids long. The chain's CDR3 is CASSSRGWETQYF. CDR3 nucleotides: TGTGCCAGCAGCTCACGGGGTTGGGAGACCCAGTACTTC.

The chain recombines TRBV3-1 with TRBJ2-1; D gene unclear. V was cut by 0 bases and J by 2 bases, with 11 bases left in between. The CDR3 runs to 16 residues. The germline gives CDR1 LGHDT, CDR2 YNNKEL (reference sequence). CDR3 sequence: CASSQEKLETYNEQFF. The CDR3, as DNA: TGTGCCAGCAGCCAAGAGAAGCTTGAGACCTACAATGAGCAGTTCTTC.

About this clonotype itself: A junction end diverges from the germline sequence, so it may reflect a read error. This chain links TRBV4-2 with TRBJ2-6; D might be TRBD1 (5 bases). Germline V lookup: CDR1 LGHNA, CDR2 YNFKEQ. This CDR3 has 16 amino acids. The CDR3 bases are TGTGCCAGCAGCCAAGCGGCGGCGTCTGGGGCCAACGTCCTGATTTTC. This codes for CASSQAAASGANVLIF.